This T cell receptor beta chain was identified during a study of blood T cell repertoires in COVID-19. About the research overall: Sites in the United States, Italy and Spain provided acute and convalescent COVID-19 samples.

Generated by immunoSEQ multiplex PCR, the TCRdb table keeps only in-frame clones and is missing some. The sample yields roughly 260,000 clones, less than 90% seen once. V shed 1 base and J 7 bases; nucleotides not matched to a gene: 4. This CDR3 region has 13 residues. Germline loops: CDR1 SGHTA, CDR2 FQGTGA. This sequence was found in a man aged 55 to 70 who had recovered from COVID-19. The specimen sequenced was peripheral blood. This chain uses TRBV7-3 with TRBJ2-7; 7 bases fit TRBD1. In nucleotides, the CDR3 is TGTGCCAGCAGCTTAAGAGGGGGCCGGGAGCAGTACTTC. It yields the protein CASSLRGGREQYF.